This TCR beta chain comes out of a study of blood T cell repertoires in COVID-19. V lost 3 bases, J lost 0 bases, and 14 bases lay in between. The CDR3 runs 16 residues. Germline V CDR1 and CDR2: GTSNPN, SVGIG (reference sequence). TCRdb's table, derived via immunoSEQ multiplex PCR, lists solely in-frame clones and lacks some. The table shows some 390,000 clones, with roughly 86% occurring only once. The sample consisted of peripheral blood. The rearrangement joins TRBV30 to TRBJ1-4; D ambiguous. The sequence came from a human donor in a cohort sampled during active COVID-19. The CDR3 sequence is CAWRSRDLATNEKLFF. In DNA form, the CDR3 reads TGTGCCTGGAGAAGTCGGGATCTTGCAACTAATGAAAAACTGTTTTTT.